Presented here are 27 T cell receptor beta chains from one specimen sequenced in a study of neurological immune-mediated disorders. TCRdb redid the calling of the 5' RACE reads with MiXCR, one entry per CDR3 protein. The table lists 90,000 to 100,000 distinct CDR3 sequences, 3% to 4% of them singletons, with around 6% in the top ten. The sequencing input was PBMCs. The source of these receptors is a woman between 18 and 29 years old with multiple sclerosis.

This clonotype was found many times. The chain links TRBV5-1 to TRBJ2-5, with D maybe TRBD1 (5 bases). The V end lost 0 bases, the J end lost 3 bases, and 12 bases lay between the germline ends. The CDR3 runs 15 residues. CDR1 is SGHRS and CDR2 is YFSETQ in the germline V gene. The CDR3 coding sequence is TGCGCCAGCAGCTTGGCGCTTGTGACAGAAGAGACCCAGTACTTC. Translation gives CASSLALVTEETQYF. Looking up the rest from reference TRBV5-1 and TRBJ2-5 gives the full variable domain: KAGVTQTPRYLIKTRGQQVTLSCSPISGHRSVSWYQQTPGQGLQFLFEYFSETQRNKGNFPGRFSGRQFSNSRSEMNVSTLELGDSALYLCASSLALVTEETQYFGPGTRLLVL.

This clonotype was recorded many times. The chain couples TRBV7-9 to TRBJ2-7, with TRBD1 matching over 11 bases. Germline values: CDR1 SEHNR, CDR2 FQNEAQ (reference sequence). This CDR3 contains 16 residues. V dropped 1 base and J dropped 6; count of bases not matched to a gene: 8. CDR3 DNA: TGTGCCAGCAGCTTAGGCTACGGGACAGGGGGTCGCGAGCAGTACTTC. It codes for CASSLGYGTGGREQYF.

At least ten counts were recorded for this clonotype. The chain has TRBV5-1 and TRBJ2-7; 7 bases line up with TRBD1. The CDR3 totals 15 residues. Germline trimming cut 0 bases from V and 4 bases from J; bases unmatched to any gene: 7. Per germline, CDR1 SGHRS and CDR2 YFSETQ. CDR3 coding DNA: TGCGCCAGCAGCTTGGGGGCAGGGGGTTCGTACGAGCAGTACTTC. Translating it yields CASSLGAGGSYEQYF.

This clonotype came up many times. V and J are TRBV6-5 and TRBJ2-5; 12 nucleotides agree with TRBD2. The CDR3 is 16 amino acids. V lost 5 bases to trimming and J lost 3 bases; unmatched junction nucleotides: 7. Germline CDR1 MNHEY, CDR2 SVGAGI. The CDR3 nucleotides are TGTGCCAGCAGTACCTCGACTAGCGGGGGAGAAGAGACCCAGTACTTC. Protein product: CASSTSTSGGEETQYF.

This clonotype was seen at least ten times. One end of the junction fails to match germline, which may point to a read error. The rearrangement links TRBV27 to TRBJ2-5; 14 positions agree with TRBD2. CDR1 and CDR2 (germline): MNHEY, SMNVEV (reference sequence). The CDR3 has 19 residues. CDR3 amino acids: CTSSSSGQGLAGVSETQYF. Here the CDR3 DNA reads TGCACCAGCAGTTCTTCCGGACAGGGACTAGCGGGGGTGTCGGAGACCCAGTACTTC.

Points on this clonotype: Being one base from a much bigger clone, this may be a read error. This chain joins TRBV27 and TRBJ2-2; D unclear. The germline CDR1 and CDR2 sequences are MNHEY and SMNVEV (reference sequence). The CDR3 runs to 13 residues. The ends were cut back, 1 base at V and 7 bases at J, with 7 bases in the middle. For the CDR3, the DNA is TGTGCCAGCAGTTTATGGGTGAACGGGGAGCTGTTTTTT. Amino acid sequence: CASSLWVNGELFF.

The J gene is TRBJ2-3, the V gene TRBV29-1; 10 positions match TRBD2. This CDR3 is 14 amino acids long. Germline V gene lookup returns CDR1 SQVTM and CDR2 ANQGSEA. Trimming removed 4 bases from V and 5 bases from J; junction bases left unmatched: 6. Here the CDR3 reads CSVVGGTSVDTQYF. The DNA of the CDR3 is TGCAGCGTTGTTGGAGGGACTAGCGTAGATACGCAGTATTTT.

Ten or more counts support this clonotype. The genes are TRBV6-5 and TRBJ1-2; D is perhaps TRBD1 (5 bases). CDR3 length: 13 residues. Trimming shortened V by 1 base and J by 2 bases, and 5 bases separated the two germline ends. Germline loops: CDR1 MNHEY, CDR2 SVGAGI. In DNA form, the CDR3 reads TGTGCCAGCAGTTACTGGGGGAACTATGGCTACACCTTC. This codes for CASSYWGNYGYTF.

This clonotype appeared many times. The V call is TRBV20-1, the J call TRBJ2-3, with D possibly TRBD1 on 5 matching bases. With 6 bases removed from V and 6 bases from J, the gap between germline ends came to 19 bases. The CDR3 length is 14 residues. Germline values: CDR1 DFQATT, CDR2 SNEGSKA (reference sequence). CDR3 sequence reads: CSAIGPPPGDTQYF. CDR3 coding DNA: TGCAGTGCAATTGGTCCACCCCCAGGGGATACGCAGTATTTT.

The V call is TRBV9, the J call TRBJ2-1, with D possibly matching TRBD2 (5 bases). Between the trimmed V and J ends, which lost 4 bases and 8 bases, there was a span of 16 bases. The CDR3 runs 14 residues. Germline V gives CDR1 SGDLS, CDR2 YYNGEE. DNA of the CDR3: TGTGCCAGCAGCCCAATCGGATCCGGGGATGAGCAGTTCTTC. Protein product: CASSPIGSGDEQFF.

This clonotype was seen at least ten times. V is TRBV6-2 or TRBV6-3 and J is TRBJ2-1, with a weak D call TRBD2 (5 bases). The V end lost 4 bases, the J end lost 3 bases, and 13 bases lay between the germline ends. From germline, CDR1 is MNHEY and CDR2 SVGEGT. The CDR3 contains 15 residues. CDR3 residues: CASSSLVSVYNEQFF. The CDR3 DNA reads as TGTGCCAGCAGTTCCCTAGTTAGCGTCTACAATGAGCAGTTCTTC.

This clonotype was observed at least ten times. This chain uses TRBV5-1 with TRBJ2-3; 9 bases align to TRBD2. The CDR3 has 16 amino acids. With V trimmed by 0 bases and J by 2 bases, 4 bases remained unmatched. The germline gives CDR1 SGHRS, CDR2 YFSETQ. CDR3 amino acids: CASSLGERGATDTQYF. CDR3 bases: TGCGCCAGCAGCTTGGGCGAGCGGGGGGCCACAGATACGCAGTATTTT.

The genes are TRBV4-3 and TRBJ2-2; a possible D gene is TRBD1 (6 bases). Trimming removed 0 bases at V and 4 bases at J, with 12 bases between. The CDR3 runs to 16 residues. Germline V gene data show CDR1 as LGHNA and CDR2 as YSLEER. CDR3 DNA sequence: TGCGCCAGCAGCCAAGATAGACAGGTTGGCACCGGGGAGCTGTTTTTT. Translating gives CASSQDRQVGTGELFF.

The table lists this clonotype with many counts. This CDR3 is CASSIGTGDNEQFF. CDR3 in DNA: TGTGCCAGCAGCATTGGGACAGGGGACAATGAGCAGTTCTTC. The chain carries TRBV2 and TRBJ2-1; 10 nucleotides align to TRBD1. This CDR3 region has 14 residues. V lost 6 bases to trimming and J lost 5 bases; unmatched junction nucleotides: 4. Germline V lookup: CDR1 SNHLY, CDR2 FYNNEI.

This clonotype was recorded many times. The rearrangement joins TRBV6-2 or TRBV6-3 to TRBJ2-1; 11 positions agree with TRBD1. Germline V gene lookup returns CDR1 MNHEY and CDR2 SVGEGT. The CDR3 runs to 16 residues. The trim removed 6 bases at V and 6 bases at J, leaving 10 bases unmatched. CDR3 nucleotide sequence: TGTGCCAGCAGCCTAACCCGGACAGGGGGCTCCAATGAGCAGTTCTTC. Protein product: CASSLTRTGGSNEQFF.

This clonotype was found many times. The chain couples TRBV30 to TRBJ1-2, with D maybe TRBD1 (5 bases). The V end lost 2 bases, the J end lost 4 bases, and 8 bases lay between the germline ends. Germline V gene sequence: CDR1 GTSNPN, CDR2 SVGIG (reference sequence). This CDR3 contains 12 residues. The CDR3 sequence is CAWSPGFYGYTF. DNA for the CDR3: TGTGCCTGGAGTCCAGGGTTCTATGGCTACACCTTC.

This clonotype came up many times. The J gene is TRBJ1-6, the V gene TRBV20-1; TRBD1 matches at 8 bases. Per the germline V gene, CDR1 is DFQATT and CDR2 is SNEGSKA (reference sequence). V lost 3 bases to trimming and J lost 7 bases; unmatched junction nucleotides: 5. CDR3 size: 14 residues. CDR3: CSASDRGINSPLHF. The CDR3 DNA follows: TGCAGTGCTAGTGACAGGGGAATCAATTCACCCCTCCACTTT.

In its sample, this clonotype was seen many times. V gene TRBV7-2 combines with J gene TRBJ2-1; a possible D gene is TRBD2 (5 bases). The CDR3 sequence is 13 residues long. V was shortened by 6 bases and J by 12 bases, with 18 bases between the two germline ends. Germline CDR1 reads SGHTA; CDR2 reads FQGNSA. This CDR3 is CASSSTSGIRQFF. DNA for the CDR3: TGTGCCAGCAGTTCAACTTCCGGGATTAGGCAGTTCTTC.

At least ten counts were recorded for this clonotype. The genes are TRBV27 and TRBJ1-4; D may be TRBD1 (6 bases). Germline V gene data show CDR1 as MNHEY and CDR2 as SMNVEV (reference sequence). This CDR3 has 15 amino acids. The V end was cut by 4 bases, the J end by 6 bases, with 15 bases between. The CDR3 bases are TGTGCCAGCAGTTGGGGAGGGGGGATGGATGAAAAACTGTTTTTT. Translation: CASSWGGGMDEKLFF.

This clonotype was seen at least ten times. The rearrangement links TRBV12-3 or TRBV12-4 to TRBJ2-1; perhaps TRBD1 as D (6 bases). V was pared by 7 bases and J by 2 bases, with 12 bases between. The CDR3 has 14 amino acids. In DNA form, the CDR3 reads TGTGCCAGCAACTTCCGGGACACCTACAATGAGCAGTTCTTC. Encoded protein: CASNFRDTYNEQFF.

This clonotype showed up many times. The chain couples TRBV7-2 to TRBJ1-2; D uncertain. The V and J ends lost 5 bases and 1 base respectively, with 11 bases between them. Germline CDR1 and CDR2: SGHTA and FQGNSA. The CDR3 runs to 14 residues. CDR3 loop: CASSPDGDNYGYTF. The DNA for the CDR3 is TGTGCCAGCAGCCCGGACGGAGATAACTATGGCTACACCTTC.

This clonotype appeared many times. The gene calls are TRBV6-5 and TRBJ1-6; TRBD1 aligns across 7 bases. V dropped 6 bases and J dropped 7; count of bases not matched to a gene: 9. Per germline, CDR1 MNHEY and CDR2 SVGAGI. The CDR3 is 15 amino acids. The chain's CDR3 is CASSKGAEANSPLHF. The CDR3 DNA reads as TGTGCCAGCAGCAAGGGGGCGGAGGCCAATTCACCCCTCCACTTT.

This clonotype came up many times. V usage is TRBV20-1 and J usage is TRBJ2-1; no clear D. This CDR3 contains 15 residues. V lost 4 bases and J 0 bases, leaving 13 bases between the germline ends. CDR1 is DFQATT and CDR2 is SNEGSKA in the germline V gene (reference sequence). CDR3 loop: CSANTQIGSYNEQFF. The CDR3 DNA reads TGCAGTGCTAACACACAAATCGGCTCCTACAATGAGCAGTTCTTC.

This clonotype was counted ten times or more. The rearrangement links TRBV7-3 to TRBJ1-2, with TRBD1 matching 8 bases. Per germline, CDR1 SGHTA and CDR2 FQGTGA. CDR3 length: 14 amino acids. With V trimmed by 6 bases and J by 7 bases, 10 bases remained unmatched. The CDR3 protein is CASSFSQGAGGYTF. The CDR3 region has the DNA TGTGCCAGCAGTTTTAGCCAGGGGGCGGGTGGCTACACCTTC. Based on the CDR3 plus reference TRBV7-3 and TRBJ1-2, the full variable domain is GAGVSQTPSNKVTEKGKYVELRCDPISGHTALYWYRQSLGQGPEFLIYFQGTGAADDSGLPNDRFFAVRPEGSVSTLKIQRTERGDSAVYLCASSFSQGAGGYTFGSGTRLTVV.

This clonotype was seen repeatedly, ten times or more. The gene calls are TRBV10-2 and TRBJ2-3; 8 nucleotides match TRBD1. The CDR3 spans 13 residues. Germline CDR1 is WSHSY and CDR2 is SAAADI. The trim removed 7 bases at V and 4 bases at J, leaving 4 bases unmatched. The CDR3 coding sequence is TGCGCCAGCAAGGACAGGGCCTCAGATACGCAGTATTTT. As protein: CASKDRASDTQYF.

The CDR3 spells CSASLRNTGELFF. The CDR3 coding sequence is TGCAGTGCTAGCCTTAGAAACACCGGGGAGCTGTTTTTT. The rearrangement joins TRBV20-1 to TRBJ2-2; D unresolved. The CDR3 totals 13 residues. Trimming shortened V by 3 bases and J by 2 bases, and 7 bases separated the two germline ends. Looked up from germline, CDR1 is DFQATT and CDR2 is SNEGSKA (reference sequence).

This clonotype was counted at least ten times. The chain joins TRBV2 to TRBJ2-7; 16 bases fit TRBD2. From germline, CDR1 is SNHLY and CDR2 FYNNEI. The V segment lost 0 bases and the J segment 7 bases; nucleotides outside the gene matches: 6. The CDR3 totals 17 residues. CDR3 nucleotides: TGTGCCAGCAGTGAAGCGCGGGGACTAGCGGGAGGGCGTGAGCAGTACTTC. Protein product: CASSEARGLAGGREQYF.